The 11 T cell receptor beta chains below all came from one sample that was sequenced in a study of monozygotic twins with inflammatory bowel disease. TCRdb re-called the 5' RACE reads; one entry per CDR3 protein, DNA not given. This table holds 350,000 to 550,000 distinct CDR3 sequences. Source material: blood. The receptors come from a human donor with ulcerative colitis or Crohn's disease, or a healthy co-twin of an affected twin (not recorded which).

CDR3 in amino acids: CASSLFPGLSYEQYF. The J gene is TRBJ2-7, the V gene TRBV7-2; absent DNA, TCRdb's TRBD1 call cannot be checked. CDR1 and CDR2 (germline): SGHTA, FQGNSA. The CDR3 is 15 residues long.

The V gene is TRBV2, the J gene TRBJ2-5; the D call from TCRdb, TRBD2, cannot be confirmed without DNA. The CDR3 is 12 residues long. Germline V lookup: CDR1 SNHLY, CDR2 FYNNEI. The CDR3: CASLTSGETQYF.

V usage is TRBV11-2 and J usage is TRBJ2-2. In germline, CDR1 is SGHAT, CDR2 FQNNGV. The CDR3 covers 16 residues. CDR3 region: CASSLDLNRNTGELFF.

The rearrangement uses TRBV27 and TRBJ1-2; TCRdb's D call, TRBD1, is unchecked because there is no DNA. Per germline, CDR1 MNHEY and CDR2 SMNVEV (reference sequence). The CDR3 is 12 amino acids. This CDR3 reads CASTSGGRGYTF.

The chain joins TRBV7-9 to TRBJ2-5. The CDR3 length is 14 residues. Germline V lookup: CDR1 SEHNR, CDR2 FQNEAQ (reference sequence). CDR3 in amino acids: CASSLEINQETQYF.

The genes are TRBV6-1 and TRBJ2-7. The CDR3 sequence is 11 residues long. Germline CDR1 reads MNHNS; CDR2 reads SASEGT. CDR3 in amino acids: CASSDQPEQYF.

The chain links TRBV7-9 to TRBJ2-1; as DNA is missing, the TRBD2 call by TCRdb cannot be tested. The CDR3 spans 16 residues. Germline CDR1 SEHNR, CDR2 FQNEAQ (reference sequence). This CDR3 reads CASSLTTSGRDNEQFF.

The chain links TRBV20-1 to TRBJ1-1; TCRdb returns TRBD1, unconfirmable since there is no DNA. Germline V CDR1 and CDR2: DFQATT, SNEGSKA (reference sequence). The CDR3 is 14 residues long. CDR3 sequence: CCASGREGFVEAFF.

The chain links TRBV12-3 or TRBV12-4 to TRBJ2-5. There are 14 residues in the CDR3. The CDR3 spells CASSYTDGQETQYF.

The J gene is TRBJ2-3, the V gene TRBV11-2. This CDR3 contains 15 residues. Looked up from germline, CDR1 is SGHAT and CDR2 is FQNNGV. CDR3 region: CASSLQSGRTDTQYF.

The chain carries TRBV5-1 and TRBJ1-1; the TCRdb call, TRBD1, lacks DNA for checking. The CDR3 has 13 residues. Per germline, CDR1 SGHRS and CDR2 YFSETQ. CDR3: CASSWVEGTEAFF.